This T cell receptor (beta chain) emerged from a study of Graves' ophthalmopathy and Graves' hyperthyroidism. TCR beta CDR3 regions were amplified from RNA transcripts. HTBI primers primed a first-round RT-PCR, and a second-round multiplex PCR followed. Each CDR3 protein is one row after TCRdb ran MiXCR on the multiplex PCR reads. The data hold approximately 160,000 distinct CDR3 sequences, with 37% observed a single time. The germline V gene encodes CDR1 SGHRS and CDR2 YFSETQ. The V end was cut by 3 bases, the J end by 2 bases, with 9 bases between. CDR3 length: 13 residues. The V gene is TRBV5-1, the J gene TRBJ2-7; TRBD2 is a possible D gene (5 bases). Sequencing was performed on peripheral blood. The sequence derives from a woman aged 35 to 49 with Graves' ophthalmopathy. The DNA of the CDR3 is TGCGCCAGCAGCTACGGGATACCCTACGAGCAGTACTTC. The encoded protein is CASSYGIPYEQYF.